The sequence of this TCR beta chain was determined in a study of blood T cells in healthy people across ages. Together with a sample-barcoded 5' primer, a J-beta primer mix was included in a second PCR lasting about 6 to 11 cycles. TCRdb reprocessed the 5' RACE reads with MiXCR, giving one entry per CDR3 protein. The data show 1.5 million to 2 million distinct CDR3 sequences, 40% to 55% seen once. The V and J ends lost 1 base and 5 bases respectively, with 3 bases between them. This CDR3 comprises 11 residues. CDR1 and CDR2 from the germline V gene are GTSNPN and SVGIG (reference sequence). The sequenced sample consisted of blood. This receptor was obtained from a woman aged 40 to 50 in good health. V gene TRBV30 combines with J gene TRBJ2-1; D is undetermined. The CDR3 sequence: CAWSANNEQFF. CDR3 DNA: TGTGCCTGGAGTGCCAACAATGAGCAGTTCTTC.